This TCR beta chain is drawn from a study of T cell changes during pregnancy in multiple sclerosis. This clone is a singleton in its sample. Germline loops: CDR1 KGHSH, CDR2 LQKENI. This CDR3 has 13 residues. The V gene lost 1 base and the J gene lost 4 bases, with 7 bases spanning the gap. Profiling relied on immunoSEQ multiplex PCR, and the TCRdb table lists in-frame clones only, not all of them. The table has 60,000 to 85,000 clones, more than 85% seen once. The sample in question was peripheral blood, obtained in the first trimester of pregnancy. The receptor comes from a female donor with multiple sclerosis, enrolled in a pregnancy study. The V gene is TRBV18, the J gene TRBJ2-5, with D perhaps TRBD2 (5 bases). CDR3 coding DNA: TGTGCCAGCTCACCACTCAGCGGAGAGACCCAGTACTTC. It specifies CASSPLSGETQYF.